These 27 T cell receptor beta chains were sequenced from one sample in a study of cytomegalovirus exposure and HLA in healthy donors. The primer mix had 60 Vbeta and 13 Jbeta primers. Repertoires were generated with immunoSEQ multiplex PCR, while TCRdb's copy carries only in-frame clones and drops some. The sample yields about 130,000 clones, about 78% seen once. What was sequenced was PBMCs. These receptors originate from a human donor in good health.

V usage is TRBV27 and J usage is TRBJ2-1, with 7 bases identical to TRBD2. With 4 bases clipped from V and 7 bases from J, the junction kept 10 bases outside the gene matches. This CDR3 has 15 amino acids. Germline V gives CDR1 MNHEY, CDR2 SMNVEV (reference sequence). CDR3 sequence: CASSSPLASGNEQFF. DNA for the CDR3: TGTGCCAGCAGTTCCCCACTAGCGTCGGGAAATGAGCAGTTCTTC.

The chain uses TRBV7-2 and TRBJ1-5, with 7 bases that match TRBD1. CDR3 size: 15 residues. Germline V lookup: CDR1 SGHTA, CDR2 FQGNSA. Germline trimming cut 4 bases from V and 0 bases from J; bases unmatched to any gene: 3. The CDR3 sequence: CASSYRTGSNQPQHF. The CDR3, as DNA: TGTGCCAGCAGCTACAGGACAGGTAGCAATCAGCCCCAGCATTTT.

There are a few counts of this clone. The rearrangement links TRBV7-2 to TRBJ1-6, with 8 positions matching TRBD1. The CDR3 runs to 15 residues. CDR1 and CDR2 from the germline V gene are SGHTA and FQGNSA. Trimming cost V 5 bases and J 4 bases; bases outside gene matches: 4. CDR3 sequence (DNA): TGTGCCAGCAGCCGGGACAGGTTTTATAATTCACCCCTCCACTTT. Its protein is CASSRDRFYNSPLHF.

The chain joins TRBV29-1 to TRBJ2-1, with D perhaps TRBD2 (6 bases). This CDR3 has 13 residues. The germline V gene encodes CDR1 SQVTM and CDR2 ANQGSEA. The V gene lost 3 bases and the J gene lost 6 bases, with 12 bases spanning the gap. DNA for the CDR3: TGCAGCGTTGACACTAGCCGGATCAATGAGCAGTTCTTC. This encodes CSVDTSRINEQFF.

This sequence joins TRBV4-3 and TRBJ1-3; D unclear. Germline V gene sequence: CDR1 LGHNA, CDR2 YSLEER. The CDR3 extends over 16 amino acids. The V end was cut by 0 bases, the J end by 4 bases, with 13 bases between. CDR3 coding DNA: TGCGCCAGCAGCCAAGACGCTCGCGGTTACGGAAACACCATATATTTT. Encoded protein: CASSQDARGYGNTIYF.

The sample holds a few counts of this clone. The chain uses TRBV6-1 and TRBJ2-3; TRBD1 aligns across 10 bases. CDR1 is MNHNS and CDR2 is SASEGT in the germline V gene. CDR3 size: 19 residues. V trimming: 3 bases; J trimming: 2 bases; junction bases outside the gene matches: 14. Here the CDR3 reads CASSDRKITGTGATDTQYF. CDR3 sequence (DNA): TGTGCCAGCAGTGACCGAAAAATTACCGGGACAGGGGCCACAGATACGCAGTATTTT.

This chain joins TRBV6-5 and TRBJ2-1; 7 bases are shared with TRBD1. CDR3 length: 13 amino acids. Germline V gene data show CDR1 as MNHEY and CDR2 as SVGAGI. With V trimmed by 5 bases and J by 5 bases, 3 bases remained unmatched. The chain's CDR3 is CASSDRAHNEQFF. CDR3 sequence (DNA): TGTGCCAGCAGTGACAGGGCCCACAATGAGCAGTTCTTC.

The gene calls are TRBV30 and TRBJ2-7; 7 bases align to TRBD1. V lost 4 bases, J lost 4 bases, and 4 bases stayed unmatched. Germline V gene data show CDR1 as GTSNPN and CDR2 as SVGIG (reference sequence). The CDR3 covers 12 residues. This CDR3 is CAWTPTGYEQYF. CDR3 DNA: TGTGCCTGGACTCCGACAGGGTACGAGCAGTACTTC.

The V gene is TRBV4-2, the J gene TRBJ2-1, with D possibly matching TRBD2 (6 bases). CDR1 is LGHNA and CDR2 is YNFKEQ in the germline V gene. This CDR3 has 13 amino acids. The V gene lost 2 bases and the J gene lost 8 bases, with 10 bases spanning the gap. CDR3 in amino acids: CASSQRELDEQFF. CDR3 DNA: TGTGCCAGCAGCCAACGGGAGTTGGATGAGCAGTTCTTC.

This clone has more than one count but fewer than ten. The J gene is TRBJ2-5, the V gene TRBV11-2, with 7 bases identical to TRBD1. Trimming at V came to 4 bases and at J to 7 bases, leaving 12 bases not matched to a gene. The CDR3 extends over 15 amino acids. Germline-derived CDR1 and CDR2 are SGHAT and FQNNGV. CDR3 coding DNA: TGTGCCAGCAGCTCAACCGCAGGGGGTAGGGGGACCCAGTACTTC. Protein sequence: CASSSTAGGRGTQYF.

The J gene is TRBJ1-1, the V gene TRBV27; D ambiguous. The CDR3 is 14 residues long. Trimming took 9 bases from V and 5 from J, leaving 19 bases between them. Looked up from germline, CDR1 is MNHEY and CDR2 is SMNVEV (reference sequence). CDR3 sequence: CASFRSGRTTEAFF. The CDR3 coding sequence is TGTGCCAGTTTCAGGAGCGGGAGGACTACTGAAGCTTTCTTT.

The rearrangement links TRBV29-1 to TRBJ1-2; maybe TRBD1 (5 bases). The germline CDR1 and CDR2 sequences are SQVTM and ANQGSEA. There are 10 residues in the CDR3. V lost 7 bases to trimming and J lost 6 bases, with 9 bases between them. The CDR3 nucleotides read TGCAGCGATCAGGGAAATGGCTACACCTTC. Protein product: CSDQGNGYTF.

The rearrangement joins TRBV7-2 to TRBJ2-3; TRBD1 might be the D (6 bases). The V and J ends lost 2 bases and 1 base respectively, with 16 bases between them. CDR1 is SGHTA, CDR2 FQGNSA, per germline. This CDR3 region has 17 residues. The CDR3 DNA reads TGTGCCAGCAGCTTATTCCTCACGGACAGCGGCACAGATACGCAGTATTTT. Protein: CASSLFLTDSGTDTQYF.

This chain joins TRBV28 and TRBJ2-7; 9 bases agree with TRBD1. CDR1 is MDHEN and CDR2 is SYDVKM in the germline V gene. The CDR3 is made up of 14 amino acids. Trimming removed 9 bases from V and 5 bases from J; junction bases left unmatched: 11. The DNA for the CDR3 is TGTGCCAGTCGTTCCGGGACAGGGCTACACGAGCAGTACTTC. This translates into CASRSGTGLHEQYF.

The chain has TRBV7-9 and TRBJ1-1; tentative D call: TRBD1 (6 bases). The CDR3 loop spans 13 amino acids. In germline, CDR1 is SEHNR, CDR2 FQNEAQ (reference sequence). V was pared by 1 base and J by 4 bases, with 7 bases between. This CDR3 is CASSLEGGTEAFF. Written as DNA, the CDR3 is TGTGCCAGCAGCTTAGAAGGGGGCACTGAAGCTTTCTTT.

The V and J genes are TRBV7-2 and TRBJ2-7; 9 bases are shared with TRBD2. The CDR3 length is 15 residues. Germline CDR1 and CDR2: SGHTA and FQGNSA. Germline trimming cut 1 base from V and 3 bases from J; bases unmatched to any gene: 4. CDR3 region: CASSLGSSGNYEQYF. The CDR3 DNA reads as TGTGCCAGCAGCTTAGGGTCTAGCGGGAACTACGAGCAGTACTTC.

The J gene is TRBJ2-2, the V gene TRBV6-5; 10 bases agree with TRBD1. The CDR3 has 15 residues. Germline CDR1 reads MNHEY; CDR2 reads SVGAGI. With 6 bases clipped from V and 5 bases from J, the junction kept 6 bases outside the gene matches. The CDR3, as DNA: TGTGCCAGCAGGACGTGGGACAGGGGAACCGGGGAGCTGTTTTTT. Its protein product is CASRTWDRGTGELFF.

V and J are TRBV30 and TRBJ2-7, with a tentative D call TRBD2 (6 bases). This CDR3 has 15 residues. V was clipped by 2 bases and J by 2 bases, with 16 bases between them. Per germline, CDR1 GTSNPN and CDR2 SVGIG (reference sequence). CDR3 nucleotide sequence: TGTGCCTGGAGTTTGGACGGGAGCGGCCCCTACGAGCAGTACTTC. This translates into CAWSLDGSGPYEQYF.

CDR3: CASSLGGSTGELFF. The CDR3 DNA is TGCGCCAGCAGCTTGGGAGGGAGCACCGGGGAGCTGTTTTTT. The chain uses TRBV5-1 and TRBJ2-2; D may be TRBD2 (5 bases). Per the germline V gene, CDR1 is SGHRS and CDR2 is YFSETQ. Trimming shortened V by 0 bases and J by 4 bases, and 7 bases separated the two germline ends. The CDR3 is 14 residues long.

The chain combines TRBV5-4 with TRBJ2-7; TRBD2 agrees at 9 bases. Germline trimming cut 0 bases from V and 5 bases from J; bases unmatched to any gene: 9. The CDR3 covers 16 residues. Germline-derived CDR1 and CDR2 are SGHNT and YYREEE (reference sequence). The CDR3, as DNA: TGTGCCAGCAGCTTGGGTGGCTCTAGCGGGGCCCACGAGCAGTACTTC. This sequence encodes CASSLGGSSGAHEQYF. Complete variable domain (other parts from reference TRBV5-4 and TRBJ2-7): ETGVTQSPTHLIKTRGQQVTLRCSSQSGHNTVSWYQQALGQGPQFIFQYYREEENGRGNFPPRFSGLQFPNYSSELNVNALELDDSALYLCASSLGGSSGAHEQYFGPGTRLTVT.

This rearrangement joins TRBV10-3 to TRBJ1-2; no definite D call. Germline CDR1 ENHRY, CDR2 SYGVKD. The CDR3 spans 15 residues. V lost 3 bases, J lost 0 bases, and 11 bases lay in between. The CDR3 nucleotides read TGTGCCATCAGTGATACCGGCCTAGCTAACTATGGCTACACCTTC. Residues: CAISDTGLANYGYTF.

The gene calls are TRBV9 and TRBJ1-1; tentative D call: TRBD1 (5 bases). This CDR3 comprises 17 residues. The germline V and J ends were trimmed by 0 bases and 0 bases, with 15 bases remaining between them. The V gene's germline CDR1 is SGDLS and CDR2 YYNGEE. CDR3 nucleotides: TGTGCCAGCAGCGTAGGTTCAGGGCATGCCATGAACACTGAAGCTTTCTTT. Encoded protein: CASSVGSGHAMNTEAFF.

This rearrangement joins TRBV5-4 to TRBJ2-3, with 7 positions matching TRBD1. The CDR3 loop spans 16 amino acids. The junction had 9 bases not matched to a gene; V was cut back by 3 bases and J by 2 bases. Germline V gene sequence: CDR1 SGHNT, CDR2 YYREEE (reference sequence). The chain's CDR3 is CASSWGTVLNTDTQYF. CDR3 coding DNA: TGTGCCAGCAGCTGGGGGACAGTTCTAAACACAGATACGCAGTATTTT.

CDR3 in DNA: TGTGCCAGCAGCGCCCAGGGACTAGCGGGAGAGGTCCAGTACTTC. The encoded protein is CASSAQGLAGEVQYF. The chain uses TRBV7-9 and TRBJ2-5, with 14 bases identical to TRBD2. Unmatched junction bases numbered 9, after V lost 5 bases and J lost 10 bases. Germline V gene sequence: CDR1 SEHNR, CDR2 FQNEAQ (reference sequence). The CDR3 runs 15 residues.

The chain is built from TRBV30 and TRBJ1-3; D ambiguous. Trimming pared 2 bases from V and 2 bases from J, leaving 4 bases between. This CDR3 is 12 amino acids long. Germline CDR1 is GTSNPN and CDR2 is SVGIG (reference sequence). CDR3 sequence (DNA): TGTGCCTGGAGTCAAACTGGAAACACCATATATTTT. It codes for CAWSQTGNTIYF.

This rearrangement joins TRBV11-1 to TRBJ1-2, with 7 nucleotides matching TRBD1. The trim removed 5 bases at V and 0 bases at J, leaving 12 bases unmatched. The germline gives CDR1 SGHAT, CDR2 FQDESV (reference sequence). CDR3 length equals 17 residues. In DNA, the CDR3 is TGTGCCAGCAGCGATATGGCCCGAACAGGGGCTAACTATGGCTACACCTTC. Its protein is CASSDMARTGANYGYTF.

The rearrangement links TRBV4-2 to TRBJ1-2; TRBD1 matches at 8 bases. CDR3 length: 14 amino acids. The V segment lost 0 bases and the J segment 5 bases; nucleotides outside the gene matches: 2. The germline V gene encodes CDR1 LGHNA and CDR2 YNFKEQ. The CDR3 is CASSQDGDRYGYTF. As DNA, the CDR3 is TGTGCCAGCAGCCAAGACGGGGACAGGTATGGCTACACCTTC.